This T cell receptor beta chain comes out of a study of human CD8 memory T cell subsets. Making the TCR beta libraries relied on UMI-labeled 5' RACE. Reanalyzing the 5' RACE reads, TCRdb keeps one entry per CDR3 protein, without DNA. There are over 3,500 distinct CDR3 sequences in the sample, with approximately 31% held by the top ten. Duplicate vials holding 150,000 sorted CD8+ T cells per subset yielded the RNA. As concerns this clonotype: Its antigen is not known.

Points from the study as a whole: When compared with each other, stem-like memory and precursor exhausted T cell repertoires showed minimal overlap. Unlike effector memory cells, stem-like memory and precursor exhausted T cells displayed similarly high diversity. There were indications from Chao1 estimates that stem-like memory T cells were more diverse than precursor exhausted T cells.

Per germline, CDR1 MNHEY and CDR2 SVGEGT. This CDR3 has 15 amino acids. J is TRBJ1-5 and V is TRBV6-2 or TRBV6-3; there is no DNA to check the TCRdb D call of TRBD1. Sequenced input: CD8+ effector memory T cells (TEM) sorted from PBMCs. Subset specified: effector memory CD8 T cells, CCR7- CD45RO+ CD95+. The receptor was derived from a human donor in good health. The CDR3 loop is CASSYSPDRNQPQHF.